The 23 T cell receptor beta chains in this list originate from one sample, sequenced in a study of control samples from healthy donors and cancer patients. TCRdb's copy holds only in-frame clones and misses some; the assay was immunoSEQ multiplex PCR. The sample yields 150,000 to 200,000 clones, approximately 92% seen once. The sample taken for sequencing was blood. These receptors were collected from a woman between 35 and 50 years old in good health.

The chain recombines TRBV12-3 or TRBV12-4 with TRBJ1-1; D call uncertain. The CDR3 is 12 residues long. Trimming shortened V by 3 bases and J by 10 bases, and 12 bases separated the two germline ends. The CDR3 DNA reads as TGTGCCAGCAGTTTCCGGTTCTTCGGAGCTTTCTTT. Translation: CASSFRFFGAFF.

This chain joins TRBV4-2 and TRBJ1-6; weak D call: TRBD1 (5 bases). V was cut by 4 bases and J by 7 bases, with 14 bases left in between. Germline CDR1 reads LGHNA; CDR2 reads YNFKEQ. The CDR3 contains 15 residues. The CDR3 region is CASSPEPGTNSPLHF. The CDR3 nucleotides read TGTGCCAGCAGCCCTGAACCAGGGACGAATTCACCCCTCCACTTT.

On this clone itself: The same CDR3 can be traced to other DNA sequences in this sample. This rearrangement joins TRBV19 to TRBJ1-5; D might be TRBD1 (5 bases). Trimming took off 9 bases at V and 0 bases at J, with 12 bases between the two ends. In germline, CDR1 is LNHDA, CDR2 SQIVND (reference sequence). The CDR3 runs to 14 residues. The CDR3, as DNA: TGTGCCAGCACTCCGCAGGGTAGCAATCAGCCCCAGCATTTT. The encoded protein is CASTPQGSNQPQHF.

The chain uses TRBV27 and TRBJ2-3; 10 bases match TRBD1. Trimming took 8 bases from V and 8 from J; bases not matched to a gene: 13. Germline lookup yields CDR1 MNHEY and CDR2 SMNVEV (reference sequence). This CDR3 comprises 15 residues. CDR3 bases: TGTGCCAGCGGACCCGACAGGGGGCCTTCGGTTACGCAGTATTTT. Its translation: CASGPDRGPSVTQYF.

The V gene is TRBV5-1, the J gene TRBJ2-2; TRBD2 aligns across 11 bases. Trimming took 2 bases from V and 0 from J; bases not matched to a gene: 0. CDR3 length: 16 amino acids. Germline V gene data show CDR1 as SGHRS and CDR2 as YFSETQ. CDR3 bases: TGCGCCAGCAGCTTTAGCGGGGGGGCGAACACCGGGGAGCTGTTTTTT. Translated: CASSFSGGANTGELFF.

The rearrangement joins TRBV27 to TRBJ1-2, with D maybe TRBD1 (5 bases). Germline V gene sequence: CDR1 MNHEY, CDR2 SMNVEV (reference sequence). Trimming pared 6 bases from V and 3 bases from J, leaving 14 bases between. This CDR3 region has 14 residues. The CDR3 spells CASSPWDGYYGYTF. CDR3 DNA sequence: TGTGCCAGCAGCCCATGGGACGGATACTATGGCTACACCTTC.

The chain uses TRBV3-1 (or the pseudogene TRBV3-2) and TRBJ2-5, with TRBD1 as a possible D gene (6 bases). V lost 1 base and J 2 bases, leaving 11 bases between the germline ends. This CDR3 has 15 residues. Per germline, CDR1 LGHDT and CDR2 YNNKEL (reference sequence). In nucleotides, the CDR3 is TGTGCCAGCAGCCAAGTGAGGACAGTACAAGAGACCCAGTACTTC. Its protein is CASSQVRTVQETQYF.

CDR3 in amino acids: CASSPALSKNIQYF. The CDR3 DNA reads as TGTGCCAGCAGCCCGGCCCTGTCCAAAAACATTCAGTACTTC. The gene calls are TRBV7-2 and TRBJ2-4, with D unresolved. CDR1 SGHTA and CDR2 FQGNSA come from the germline V gene. The V end was cut by 5 bases, the J end by 2 bases, with 10 bases between. The CDR3 contains 14 residues.

The V gene is TRBV12-3 or TRBV12-4, the J gene TRBJ1-2; D possibly corresponds to TRBD1 (6 bases). The CDR3 has 13 residues. V lost 6 bases to trimming and J lost 12 bases, with 20 bases between them. CDR3 DNA: TGTGCCAGCAGCACGAACCCCCAACAGGGCCACACCTTC. Its protein product is CASSTNPQQGHTF.

V and J are TRBV7-8 and TRBJ1-1, with D maybe TRBD1 (6 bases). This CDR3 region has 13 residues. The germline V gene has CDR1 SGHVS and CDR2 FQNEAQ. Trimming shortened V by 5 bases and J by 6 bases, and 13 bases separated the two germline ends. The CDR3 spells CASSRGGGAEAFF. In nucleotides, the CDR3 is TGTGCCAGCAGCCGCGGAGGGGGTGCTGAAGCTTTCTTT. Full variable domain (rest looked up from reference TRBV7-8 and TRBJ1-1): GAGVSQSPRYKVAKRGQDVALRCDPISGHVSLFWYQQALGQGPEFLTYFQNEAQLDKSGLPSDRFFAERPEGSVSTLKIQRTQQEDSAVYLCASSRGGGAEAFFGQGTRLTVV.

This clone was detected only once. The chain employs TRBV15 and TRBJ1-4; TRBD1 is a possible D gene (5 bases). Germline CDR1 and CDR2: LNHNV and YYDKDF (reference sequence). The CDR3 totals 15 residues. Trimming took off 6 bases at V and 8 bases at J, with 19 bases between the two ends. The CDR3 DNA reads as TGTGCCACCAGTCTCATCGTAGGGGAGGGAGAAAAACTGTTTTTT. The encoded protein is CATSLIVGEGEKLFF.

The V gene is TRBV4-1, the J gene TRBJ2-5, with 7 bases that match TRBD1. The CDR3 loop spans 15 amino acids. V dropped 2 bases and J dropped 5; count of bases not matched to a gene: 8. Germline lookup yields CDR1 MGHRA and CDR2 YSYEKL. CDR3 DNA: TGCGCCAGCAGCCAACCGGGACAGACGGGCGAGACCCAGTACTTC. This codes for CASSQPGQTGETQYF.

The rearrangement links TRBV10-2 to TRBJ2-5, with 10 bases that match TRBD2. CDR1 is WSHSY and CDR2 is SAAADI in the germline V gene. The CDR3 is 13 amino acids. Trimming removed 4 bases from V and 6 bases from J; junction bases left unmatched: 2. The DNA for the CDR3 is TGCGCCAGCAGTGGGACTAGCGGAAAGACCCAGTACTTC. Translation gives CASSGTSGKTQYF.

V and J are TRBV11-2 and TRBJ2-3; the match to TRBD2 covers 11 bases. The CDR3 extends over 15 amino acids. The germline gives CDR1 SGHAT, CDR2 FQNNGV. After removal of 6 bases from V and 5 bases from J, the junction contained 7 bases not matched to a gene. CDR3 in DNA: TGTGCCAGCAGACGACTAGCGGGGTTTGGAGATACGCAGTATTTT. Protein product: CASRRLAGFGDTQYF.

CDR3 coding DNA: TGCAGTGCTAGTTCTCCAGATGTGCCTGGAAACACCATATATTTT. Its translation: CSASSPDVPGNTIYF. The J gene is TRBJ1-3, the V gene TRBV20-1; D unclear. CDR1 is DFQATT and CDR2 is SNEGSKA in the germline V gene (reference sequence). This CDR3 contains 15 residues. Trimming stripped 3 bases from V and 2 bases from J, with 14 bases between.

The gene calls are TRBV12-3 or TRBV12-4 and TRBJ1-2; 7 bases agree with TRBD1. The V gene end was trimmed by 6 bases and the J gene end by 5 bases; junction bases not matched to a gene: 6. The CDR3 is made up of 13 amino acids. The CDR3 nucleotides are TGTGCCAGCAGGCCGACAGGGTTGTATGGCTACACCTTC. This encodes CASRPTGLYGYTF.

The chain combines TRBV2 with TRBJ1-3; 7 bases are a match to TRBD1. The ends lost 1 base at V and 4 bases at J; junction bases unmatched: 4. Germline CDR1 reads SNHLY; CDR2 reads FYNNEI. This CDR3 spans 15 amino acids. The CDR3 reads CASSEEGAGGNTIYF. The CDR3 region has the DNA TGTGCCAGCAGTGAAGAGGGGGCAGGGGGAAACACCATATATTTT.

The chain has TRBV4-2 and TRBJ1-3; D remains ambiguous. Trimming stripped 0 bases from V and 0 bases from J, with 12 bases between. The germline CDR1 and CDR2 sequences are LGHNA and YNFKEQ. The CDR3 covers 17 residues. The CDR3 protein is CASSQDISGPSGNTIYF. The CDR3 nucleotides are TGTGCCAGCAGCCAAGATATAAGTGGGCCCTCTGGAAACACCATATATTTT.

The V gene is TRBV19, the J gene TRBJ1-2; D is possibly TRBD1 (5 bases). CDR3 length equals 16 residues. Per germline, CDR1 LNHDA and CDR2 SQIVND (reference sequence). Trimming removed 2 bases at V and 3 bases at J, with 16 bases between. The CDR3: CASSIRSPGPDYGYTF. CDR3 coding DNA: TGTGCCAGTAGTATAAGGTCCCCAGGGCCTGACTATGGCTACACCTTC.

The chain uses TRBV6-7 and TRBJ1-1, with 8 bases identical to TRBD1. Being an ORF, TRBV6-7 has a function that is uncertain. This CDR3 is built from 17 residues. The V and J ends lost 0 bases and 1 base, in that order; junction bases with no gene match: 7. The CDR3 loop reads CASSYSIPGTGNTEAFF. CDR3 in DNA: TGTGCCAGCAGTTACTCTATTCCAGGGACAGGGAACACTGAAGCTTTCTTT.

In this sample, this clone turned up a few times. V and J are TRBV6-4 and TRBJ2-6, with D maybe TRBD2 (5 bases). Germline CDR1 MRHNA, CDR2 SNTAGT. CDR3 length: 16 amino acids. The V gene lost 2 bases and the J gene lost 2 bases, with 10 bases spanning the gap. CDR3 protein: CASSDDVGTGANVLTF. Written as DNA, the CDR3 is TGTGCCAGCAGTGACGACGTCGGGACTGGGGCCAACGTCCTGACTTTC.

This sequence joins TRBV24-1 and TRBJ2-1, with D unclear. Trimming pared 2 bases from V and 0 bases from J, leaving 10 bases between. Germline V gives CDR1 KGHDR, CDR2 SFDVKD. This CDR3 has 16 amino acids. The CDR3 nucleotides are TGTGCCACCAGTGATTCGCTACCGGGCTCCTACAATGAGCAGTTCTTC. It encodes CATSDSLPGSYNEQFF.

The chain carries TRBV5-1 and TRBJ2-1, with 7 bases that match TRBD1. Germline trimming cut 0 bases from V and 5 bases from J; bases unmatched to any gene: 2. The germline V gene encodes CDR1 SGHRS and CDR2 YFSETQ. CDR3 size: 14 residues. In DNA form, the CDR3 reads TGCGCCAGCAGCTTGGGGGACAGCAACAATGAGCAGTTCTTC. It is translated as CASSLGDSNNEQFF.